The 11 T cell receptor beta chains below were found in one sample sequenced in a study of blood T cell repertoires in COVID-19. Method: immunoSEQ multiplex PCR; TCRdb's copy keeps in-frame clones and lacks some. The data contain a few hundred thousand clones, approximately 84% of them singletons. Source material: PBMCs or T cells enriched from blood (not recorded which). These receptors all stem from a man in his forties or fifties who had recovered from COVID-19.

This clone was seen a single time. The chain has TRBV18 and TRBJ1-5; 8 bases agree with TRBD1. CDR3 length equals 17 residues. Germline-derived CDR1 and CDR2 are KGHSH and LQKENI. J gave up 2 bases and V 4 bases, and 10 bases lay outside the gene matches. The CDR3 DNA is TGTGCCAGCTCACTGCAGGGGGCGGGTTTGCGCAATCAGCCCCAGCATTTT. Its translation: CASSLQGAGLRNQPQHF.

V gene TRBV2 combines with J gene TRBJ2-5, with 14 bases aligning to TRBD2. The CDR3 is 15 amino acids. Trimming cost V 5 bases and J 5 bases; bases outside gene matches: 4. Per the germline V gene, CDR1 is SNHLY and CDR2 is FYNNEI. CDR3 nucleotide sequence: TGTGCCAGCAGTAAGGGACTAGCGGGAGTCGAGACCCAGTACTTC. Protein: CASSKGLAGVETQYF.

This clone was picked up a small number of times. This rearrangement joins TRBV18 to TRBJ2-7, with TRBD1 identical over 10 bases. V trimming: 1 base; J trimming: 3 bases; junction bases outside the gene matches: 6. This CDR3 comprises 16 residues. The germline V gene encodes CDR1 KGHSH and CDR2 LQKENI. CDR3: CASSPLRDRGHYEQYF. The CDR3 bases are TGTGCCAGCTCACCACTCCGGGACAGGGGTCACTACGAGCAGTACTTC.

The DNA of the CDR3 is TGCGCCAGCAGTGACTTCGGACAGGGTAAAGAGAACGAGCAGTACTTC. The encoded protein is CASSDFGQGKENEQYF. The V and J genes are TRBV10-1 and TRBJ2-7, with 8 bases matching TRBD1. From germline, CDR1 is WNHNN and CDR2 SYGVQD (reference sequence). The CDR3 totals 16 residues. V was clipped by 3 bases and J by 5 bases; unmatched bases: 12.

The chain couples TRBV5-1 to TRBJ2-5; TRBD1 aligns across 8 bases. The CDR3 consists of 15 residues. Germline CDR1 and CDR2: SGHRS and YFSETQ. V lost 1 base to trimming and J lost 5 bases; unmatched junction nucleotides: 7. CDR3 loop: CASSLLKQGAETQYF. The CDR3 DNA follows: TGCGCCAGCAGCTTGCTCAAGCAGGGGGCCGAGACCCAGTACTTC. The whole variable domain, remainder taken from reference TRBV5-1 and TRBJ2-5, is KAGVTQTPRYLIKTRGQQVTLSCSPISGHRSVSWYQQTPGQGLQFLFEYFSETQRNKGNFPGRFSGRQFSNSRSEMNVSTLELGDSALYLCASSLLKQGAETQYFGPGTRLLVL.

The V gene is TRBV19, the J gene TRBJ2-3; 9 bases are a match to TRBD2. The V gene's germline CDR1 is LNHDA and CDR2 SQIVND (reference sequence). The CDR3 is 20 amino acids. V lost 6 bases, J lost 2 bases, and 21 bases stayed unmatched. CDR3 nucleotides: TGTGCCAGTAGAAGGGCGGACCATGTGGGGCTAGCGGGGAACACAGATACGCAGTATTTT. It codes for CASRRADHVGLAGNTDTQYF.

This clone was counted once. The rearrangement uses TRBV28 and TRBJ1-5; TRBD1 matches at 9 bases. The CDR3 has 16 amino acids. V was pared by 0 bases and J by 2 bases, with 2 bases of the junction left unmatched. Germline CDR1 and CDR2: MDHEN and SYDVKM. The CDR3 protein is CASSLWGQGRNQPQHF. CDR3 nucleotide sequence: TGTGCCAGCAGTTTATGGGGACAGGGACGCAATCAGCCCCAGCATTTT.

The genes are TRBV4-2 and TRBJ2-7; 7 bases are a match to TRBD1. The CDR3 has 16 amino acids. Germline V gene lookup returns CDR1 LGHNA and CDR2 YNFKEQ. Trimming took 4 bases from V and 1 from J; bases not matched to a gene: 10. The CDR3 loop reads CASSRGGQVRSYEQYF. The DNA for the CDR3 is TGTGCCAGCAGCCGCGGAGGACAGGTGAGGTCCTACGAGCAGTACTTC.

V and J are TRBV6-4 and TRBJ2-5; D is ambiguous. With 2 bases removed from V and 7 bases from J, the gap between germline ends came to 8 bases. Germline assignment: CDR1 MRHNA and CDR2 SNTAGT. CDR3 size: 12 residues. CDR3 nucleotide sequence: TGTGCCAGCAGTGACCCAACCGGGACCCAGTACTTC. It yields the protein CASSDPTGTQYF.

This chain links TRBV2 with TRBJ1-5, with a weak D call TRBD1 (6 bases). This CDR3 spans 17 amino acids. Germline values: CDR1 SNHLY, CDR2 FYNNEI. V was clipped by 4 bases and J by 2 bases, with 18 bases between them. The CDR3 DNA follows: TGTGCCAGCAGTGGTCAGGGGCCTGTTCGAGGCAATCAGCCCCAGCATTTT. This translates into CASSGQGPVRGNQPQHF.

Of note for this clone: Just one base apart from a much larger clone, this may be a read error. Here the CDR3 reads CASSRRNTEAFF. Written as DNA, the CDR3 is TGTGCCAGCAGTCGGAGGAACACTGAAGCTTTCTTT. The chain links TRBV27 to TRBJ1-1; D remains unclear. V lost 5 bases and J lost 1, with 5 bases in between. Germline values: CDR1 MNHEY, CDR2 SMNVEV (reference sequence). This CDR3 contains 12 residues.